Listed below are T cell receptor beta chains from one sample, sequenced in a study of response to subunit inactivated influenza vaccine. TCRdb re-analysed the RT-PCR reads in MiXCR, keeping a single row per CDR3 protein. Here the sample spans hundreds of thousands of distinct CDR3 sequences, about 18% being singletons. The source was PBMCs from blood, collected roughly 5 days after vaccination. Source of these receptors: a man aged 50 to 59 who received an inactivated influenza vaccine. Each CDR3 is given with its conserved first and last residue. A D gene is named only where the DNA matches it firmly. Clone size is not always given. Where it is, it says once, few, many or a class for expanded clones.

>many|TRBJ2-2|TRBV4-1|NA|15
TGCGCCAGCAGCCAAGCGTGGGGCGGCAGCGGGGAGCTGTTTTTT
CASSQAWGGSGELFF
>few|TRBJ2-1|TRBV7-9|TRBD2|13
TGTGCCAGCAACAGCGGGAGGGAAAATGAGCAGTTCTTC
CASNSGRENEQFF
>few|TRBJ2-1|TRBV27|NA|16
TGTGCCAGCAACCAAATCGGACGCAACTCCTACAATGAGCAGTTCTTC
CASNQIGRNSYNEQFF
>many|TRBJ2-5|TRBV28|NA|16
TGTGCCAGCAGTCCAGGGCGGGGTAGGGGGCAACAGACCCAGTACTTC
CASSPGRGRGQQTQYF
>NA|TRBJ2-1|TRBV27|TRBD2|16
TGTGCCAGCAGTTCGGGGACTAGCGGGATTGGGGATGAGCAGTTCTTC
CASSSGTSGIGDEQFF
>few|TRBJ2-7|TRBV28|TRBD2|18
TGTGCCAGTTATGGACGGATTAGCGGGAAAGTCTTAGGGTACGAGCAGTACTTC
CASYGRISGKVLGYEQYF
>NA|TRBJ2-7|TRBV5-6|TRBD1|14
TGTGCCAGCAGCCCACAGGGGAACGCTGGTGAGCAGTACTTC
CASSPQGNAGEQYF
>many|TRBJ2-1|TRBV20-1|TRBD2|14
TGCAGTGCCGAGTGGGGTAGCGGGAGTGATGAGCAGTTCTTC
CSAEWGSGSDEQFF
>NA|TRBJ1-5|TRBV19|NA|15
TGTGCCAGTAGCTTCGACAGGCGTAGCAATCAGCCCCAGCATTTT
CASSFDRRSNQPQHF
>few|TRBJ1-5|TRBV6-1|NA|13
TGTGCCAGCGGGGACACTCAGAATCAGCCCCAGCATTTT
CASGDTQNQPQHF
>many|TRBJ2-2|TRBV5-1|NA|14
TGTGCCAGCAGCCTCCAGGGGAACACCGGGGAGCTGTTTTTT
CASSLQGNTGELFF
>few|TRBJ2-3|TRBV20-1|TRBD2|17
TGCAGTGCTAGAATTGCGGGAGGGCCGGGGAGCACAGATACGCAGTATTTT
CSARIAGGPGSTDTQYF
>many|TRBJ2-7|TRBV20-1|TRBD2|13
TGCAGTGCTAGTTTAGCGGGAGCTTACGAGCAGTACTTC
CSASLAGAYEQYF
>NA|TRBJ2-7|TRBV12-3/TRBV12-4|NA|14
TGTGCCAGCAGTTTATACGGCAGGGCGGTTGCGATGTACTTC
CASSLYGRAVAMYF
>few|TRBJ2-3|TRBV2|NA|14
TGTGCCAGCAGTGAAGGACAGCCAACAGATACGCAGTATTTT
CASSEGQPTDTQYF
>few|TRBJ1-1|TRBV20-1|NA|12
TGCAGTGCTACTCCGCGACAGGATGAAGCTTTCTTT
CSATPRQDEAFF
>NA|TRBJ2-3|TRBV6-1|NA|16
TGTGCCAGCAGGAAACAGGGAAGAAAGAGCACAGATACGCAGTATTTT
CASRKQGRKSTDTQYF
>few|TRBJ2-1|TRBV10-3|TRBD2|15
TGTGCCATCAGTGGGGGACTAGCGGGGAAGGGGGAGCAGTTCTTC
CAISGGLAGKGEQFF
>NA|TRBJ2-7|TRBV7-9|TRBD2|17
TGTGCCAGCAGCTCTAGCGGCCTAGCGGGAGTTTATTACGAGCAGTACTTC
CASSSSGLAGVYYEQYF
>few|TRBJ2-1|TRBV20-1|NA|15
TGCAGTGCTAGAGGTGGGGGGCGCAGTTACAATGAGCAGTTCTTC
CSARGGGRSYNEQFF
>few|TRBJ2-1|TRBV12-3/TRBV12-4|TRBD2|14
TGTGCCAGCAAAAATAGCGGGGGGCACAACGAGCAGTTCTTC
CASKNSGGHNEQFF
>many|TRBJ1-2|TRBV29-1|NA|13
TGCAGCGTCGCACCTCTCACGGGCTATGGCTACACCTTC
CSVAPLTGYGYTF